A single sample is the source of the 6 T cell receptor beta chains below, sequenced in a study of blood T cell repertoires in COVID-19. Clones were sequenced by immunoSEQ multiplex PCR, and TCRdb holds only the in-frame ones, with some missing. The sample consists of about 140,000 clones, around 90% of them appearing once. The sequenced material came from peripheral blood. Source of these receptors: a human donor with COVID-19, enrolled during active disease. The donor label of this sample is uncertain.

V gene TRBV24-1 combines with J gene TRBJ2-7, with 7 positions matching TRBD1. The CDR3 runs to 14 residues. The germline gives CDR1 KGHDR, CDR2 SFDVKD. The junction had 3 bases not matched to a gene; V was cut back by 5 bases and J by 0 bases. This CDR3 reads CATSAWDSSYEQYF. In DNA, the CDR3 is TGTGCCACCAGTGCATGGGACAGCTCCTACGAGCAGTACTTC.

The V and J genes are TRBV7-6 and TRBJ2-6; maybe TRBD1 (6 bases). Germline V gene lookup returns CDR1 SGHVS and CDR2 FNYEAQ. V was clipped by 3 bases and J by 1 base, with 19 bases between them. The CDR3 is 19 amino acids. The CDR3 loop is CASSFPVQGKLSGANVLTF. The DNA of the CDR3 is TGTGCCAGCAGCTTTCCCGTACAGGGTAAACTTTCTGGGGCCAACGTCCTGACTTTC.

The chain recombines TRBV28 with TRBJ2-1; no definite D call. This CDR3 has 14 residues. Trimming took off 5 bases at V and 0 bases at J, with 8 bases between the two ends. Germline lookup yields CDR1 MDHEN and CDR2 SYDVKM. CDR3 amino acids: CASSRVSSYNEQFF. CDR3 DNA: TGTGCCAGCAGTCGGGTGAGCTCCTACAATGAGCAGTTCTTC. The complete variable domain, with remaining parts taken from reference TRBV28 and TRBJ2-1, reads DVKVTQSSRYLVKRTGEKVFLECVQDMDHENMFWYRQDPGLGLRLIYFSYDVKMKEKGDIPEGYSVSREKKERFSLILESASTNQTSMYLCASSRVSSYNEQFFGPGTRLTVL.

The chain couples TRBV29-1 to TRBJ2-7, with TRBD1 as a possible D gene (5 bases). Trimming removed 4 bases from V and 5 bases from J, with 12 bases in between. The CDR3 loop spans 12 amino acids. CDR1 is SQVTM, CDR2 ANQGSEA, per germline. CDR3 sequence: CSVGAGFDEQYF. The CDR3 nucleotides are TGCAGCGTTGGGGCAGGGTTCGACGAGCAGTACTTC.

This chain joins TRBV6-5 and TRBJ2-1; 8 nucleotides agree with TRBD2. This CDR3 is built from 15 residues. Germline lookup yields CDR1 MNHEY and CDR2 SVGAGI. V lost 6 bases and J lost 6; bases outside the gene matches: 10. CDR3 amino acids: CASRSGGPPFNEQFF. The CDR3 nucleotides read TGTGCCAGCAGGTCGGGAGGGCCGCCTTTCAATGAGCAGTTCTTC.

V is TRBV6-2 or TRBV6-3 and J is TRBJ2-1; a weak D match, TRBD2 (5 bases). Germline assignment: CDR1 MNHEY and CDR2 SVGEGT. Between the trimmed V and J ends, which lost 2 bases and 8 bases, there was a span of 16 bases. The length of the CDR3 is 15 residues. In DNA, the CDR3 is TGTGCCAGCAGTTACCTAGCACTATCGATGGATGAGCAGTTCTTC. Translation: CASSYLALSMDEQFF.